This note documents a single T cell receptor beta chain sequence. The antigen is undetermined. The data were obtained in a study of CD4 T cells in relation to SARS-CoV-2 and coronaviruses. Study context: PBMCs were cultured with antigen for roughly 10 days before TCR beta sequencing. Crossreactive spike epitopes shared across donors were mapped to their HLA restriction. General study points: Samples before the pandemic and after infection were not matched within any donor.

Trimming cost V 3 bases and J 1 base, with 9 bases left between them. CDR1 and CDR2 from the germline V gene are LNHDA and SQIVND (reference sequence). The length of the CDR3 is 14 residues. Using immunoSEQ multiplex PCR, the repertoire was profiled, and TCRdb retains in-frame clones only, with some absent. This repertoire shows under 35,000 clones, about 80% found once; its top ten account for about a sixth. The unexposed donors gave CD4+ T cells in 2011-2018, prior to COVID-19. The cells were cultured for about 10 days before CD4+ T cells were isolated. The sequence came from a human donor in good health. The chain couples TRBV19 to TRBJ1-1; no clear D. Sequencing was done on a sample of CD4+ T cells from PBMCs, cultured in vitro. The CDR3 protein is CASSMGGPNTEAFF. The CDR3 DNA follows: TGTGCCAGTAGTATGGGAGGGCCGAACACTGAAGCTTTCTTT.